What follows are 19 T cell receptor beta chains derived from one specimen sequenced in a study of CD8 T cells in Susac syndrome. Random hexamers were used to reverse transcribe about 0.45 to 1 ug of RNA. Using its own MiXCR run on the immunoSEQ multiplex PCR reads, TCRdb lists one record per CDR3 protein. The table has roughly 140,000 distinct CDR3 sequences, 85% to 95% seen once; the top ten hold about 0.17%. Specimen: CD4+ T cells from PBMCs. The receptors stem from a human donor with Susac syndrome.

This clonotype was found once. The chain links TRBV20-1 to TRBJ1-6, with D possibly being TRBD1 (5 bases). CDR3 length: 13 amino acids. Germline assignment: CDR1 DFQATT and CDR2 SNEGSKA (reference sequence). Trimming removed 4 bases at V and 5 bases at J, with 9 bases between. The chain's CDR3 is CSAMGGNNSPLHF. The CDR3 DNA is TGCAGTGCTATGGGGGGAAATAATTCACCCCTCCACTTT.

The V and J genes are TRBV27 and TRBJ1-2; no reliable D call. The CDR3 is made up of 13 amino acids. CDR1 is MNHEY, CDR2 SMNVEV, per germline (reference sequence). Trimming took 3 bases from V and 4 from J, leaving 9 bases between them. The CDR3 reads CASSFDGSYGYTF. The DNA for the CDR3 is TGTGCCAGCAGTTTCGACGGGTCCTATGGCTACACCTTC.

The gene calls are TRBV7-3 and TRBJ2-1; 9 bases are shared with TRBD1. J gave up 4 bases and V 5 bases, and 6 bases lay outside the gene matches. This CDR3 is 15 amino acids long. In germline, CDR1 is SGHTA, CDR2 FQGTGA. The CDR3, as DNA: TGTGCCAGCAGCCCGCCGGGACAGGGATACAATGAGCAGTTCTTC. Amino acids: CASSPPGQGYNEQFF. Full variable domain (rest looked up from reference TRBV7-3 and TRBJ2-1): GAGVSQTPSNKVTEKGKYVELRCDPISGHTALYWYRQSLGQGPEFLIYFQGTGAADDSGLPNDRFFAVRPEGSVSTLKIQRTERGDSAVYLCASSPPGQGYNEQFFGPGTRLTVL.

This clonotype appeared a few times. The rearrangement links TRBV3-1 to TRBJ1-5, with D unresolved. The CDR3 covers 12 residues. Per the germline V gene, CDR1 is LGHDT and CDR2 is YNNKEL (reference sequence). Trimming shortened V by 1 base and J by 7 bases, and 5 bases separated the two germline ends. CDR3 bases: TGTGCCAGCAGCCAAGTCGGACAGCCCCAGCATTTT. It is translated as CASSQVGQPQHF.

The rearrangement links TRBV7-2 to TRBJ2-3, with D possibly called TRBD1 or TRBD2 (5 bases each). Germline values: CDR1 SGHTA, CDR2 FQGNSA. V lost 5 bases and J lost 2, with 14 bases in between. The CDR3 totals 15 residues. The CDR3 reads CASSPRRGATDTQYF. CDR3 DNA sequence: TGTGCCAGCAGCCCAAGGAGAGGGGCCACAGATACGCAGTATTTT. The full variable domain, with the rest looked up from reference TRBV7-2 and TRBJ2-3, is GAGVSQSPSNKVTEKGKDVELRCDPISGHTALYWYRQSLGQGLEFLIYFQGNSAPDKSGLPSDRFSAERTGGSVSTLTIQRTQQEDSAVYLCASSPRRGATDTQYFGPGTRLTVL.

The chain carries TRBV10-3 and TRBJ2-3; D uncertain. The CDR3 loop spans 12 amino acids. CDR1 is ENHRY, CDR2 SYGVKD, per germline. Between the trimmed V and J ends, which lost 0 bases and 4 bases, there was a span of 2 bases. CDR3 in DNA: TGTGCCATCAGTGAGTCCGCAGATACGCAGTATTTT. Protein product: CAISESADTQYF.

The rearrangement uses TRBV21-1 and TRBJ2-7; the listed D gene, TRBD1, was not tested against the DNA. TRBV21-1 counts as a pseudogene. The CDR3 is 17 residues long. The chain's CDR3 is CASSKSAGDRFPYEQYF. DNA for the CDR3: TGTGCCAGCAGCAAAAGCGCAGGGGACAGGTTCCCCTACGAGCAGTACTTC.

The chain carries TRBV7-9 and TRBJ1-6, with D perhaps TRBD1 (6 bases). Germline CDR1 reads SEHNR; CDR2 reads FQNEAQ (reference sequence). The CDR3 loop spans 14 amino acids. The V gene lost 5 bases and the J gene lost 5 bases, with 10 bases spanning the gap. CDR3 coding DNA: TGTGCCAGCAGCGAAAACAGGGATAATTCACCCCTCCACTTT. Translated, it gives CASSENRDNSPLHF.

The rearrangement joins TRBV20-1 to TRBJ2-7; 8 nucleotides match TRBD1. The J segment lost 3 bases and the V segment lost 3 bases, leaving 7 bases of the junction unmatched. The CDR3 contains 14 residues. Germline lookup yields CDR1 DFQATT and CDR2 SNEGSKA (reference sequence). CDR3 residues: CSASRQGALYEQYF. CDR3 nucleotide sequence: TGCAGTGCTAGTAGGCAGGGGGCTCTCTACGAGCAGTACTTC.

The gene calls are TRBV6-5 and TRBJ2-4, with a weak D call TRBD1 (6 bases). Trimming left V 4 bases short and J 0 bases short, with 22 bases between. Germline V CDR1 and CDR2: MNHEY, SVGAGI. The CDR3 sequence is 19 residues long. The CDR3, as DNA: TGTGCCAGCAGTTCCTCGTCCTCCGGGACACTCCTAGCCAAAAACATTCAGTACTTC. It translates to CASSSSSSGTLLAKNIQYF.

This clonotype has just one count. V gene TRBV15 combines with J gene TRBJ1-5, with D possibly TRBD1 on 5 matching bases. The CDR3 consists of 15 residues. Germline CDR1 LNHNV, CDR2 YYDKDF (reference sequence). V was clipped by 0 bases and J by 7 bases, with 13 bases between them. The CDR3 nucleotides read TGTGCCACCAGCAGAGATCCCGGGGGAAACCAGCCCCAGCATTTT. This encodes CATSRDPGGNQPQHF.

V gene TRBV12-3 or TRBV12-4 combines with J gene TRBJ1-2, with 7 nucleotides matching TRBD1. V lost 3 bases to trimming and J lost 4 bases; unmatched junction nucleotides: 8. The CDR3 totals 15 residues. The CDR3 loop reads CASSLLVGTVYGYTF. CDR3 nucleotides: TGTGCCAGCAGTTTGTTGGTCGGGACAGTCTATGGCTACACCTTC.

The chain links TRBV9 to TRBJ1-6; D unresolved. Germline V gives CDR1 SGDLS, CDR2 YYNGEE. Trimming took off 1 base at V and 7 bases at J, with 12 bases between the two ends. The CDR3 spans 15 residues. The CDR3 bases are TGTGCCAGCAGCGTAACATCCCAGCGCAATTCACCCCTCCACTTT. Its translation: CASSVTSQRNSPLHF.

The chain links TRBV16 to TRBJ1-5; D not certain. Trimming shortened V by 0 bases and J by 0 bases, and 3 bases separated the two germline ends. This CDR3 has 14 amino acids. Germline CDR1 KGHSY, CDR2 FQNENV. CDR3 in DNA: TGTGCCAGCAGCCAATCGCATAGCAATCAGCCCCAGCATTTT. It codes for CASSQSHSNQPQHF.

The V gene is TRBV7-3, the J gene TRBJ1-1; D is perhaps TRBD1 (5 bases). The CDR3 is 14 residues long. V was pared by 3 bases and J by 4 bases, with 12 bases between. Per germline, CDR1 SGHTA and CDR2 FQGTGA. Written as DNA, the CDR3 is TGTGCCAGCAGCTTTGGGGGTAGAGGCACTGAAGCTTTCTTT. Amino acids: CASSFGGRGTEAFF.

This clonotype was picked up one time. The chain recombines TRBV20-1 with TRBJ2-1; perhaps D is TRBD1 or TRBD2 (5 bases each). Germline V gene sequence: CDR1 DFQATT, CDR2 SNEGSKA (reference sequence). The CDR3 totals 11 residues. CDR3 sequence reads: CRVSGGNEQFF. In DNA form, the CDR3 reads TGCAGGGTCTCTGGGGGCAATGAGCAGTTCTTC.

This chain uses TRBV6-5 with TRBJ1-2; 8 nucleotides align to TRBD1. V was pared by 6 bases and J by 8 bases, with 11 bases of the junction left unmatched. The CDR3 length is 14 residues. CDR1 is MNHEY, CDR2 SVGAGI, per germline. This CDR3 is CASSRGTGGHGYTF. CDR3 sequence (DNA): TGTGCCAGCAGCCGTGGAACAGGGGGTCACGGCTACACCTTC.

The gene calls are TRBV5-1 and TRBJ1-1, with 8 bases fitting TRBD1. Trimming removed 3 bases from V and 6 bases from J; junction bases left unmatched: 7. The CDR3 spans 14 residues. The germline V gene has CDR1 SGHRS and CDR2 YFSETQ. CDR3 nucleotides: TGCGCCAGCAGCTCACAACCAGGGGGCGCTGAAGCTTTCTTT. Amino acid sequence: CASSSQPGGAEAFF.

V is TRBV29-1 and J is TRBJ1-1, with a possible D match to TRBD1 (5 bases). The germline gives CDR1 SQVTM, CDR2 ANQGSEA. V lost 7 bases to trimming and J lost 1 base, with 10 bases between them. CDR3 length: 12 residues. The CDR3 loop is CSGRDGNTEAFF. The DNA of the CDR3 is TGCAGCGGCCGGGACGGGAACACTGAAGCTTTCTTT. Full variable domain (missing parts from reference TRBV29-1 and TRBJ1-1): SAVISQKPSRDICQRGTSLTIQCQVDSQVTMMFWYRQQPGQSLTLIATANQGSEATYESGFVIDKFPISRPNLTFSTLTVSNMSPEDSSIYLCSGRDGNTEAFFGQGTRLTVV.